Detailed here is one T cell receptor (beta chain). The data are from a study of T-cell reconstitution after alpha-beta-depleted transplantation in children. The CDR3 is made up of 16 amino acids. V was cut by 2 bases and J by 5 bases, with 16 bases left in between. From germline, CDR1 is LGHDT and CDR2 YNNKEL (reference sequence). During its preparation, the TCRbeta library received unique molecular identifiers. TCRdb used MiXCR to reprocess the PCR reads, holding one entry per CDR3 protein. The sample records fewer than 500,000 distinct CDR3 sequences, roughly 44% being singletons. This TCR came from a girl aged 2 to 10 with aplastic anemia, due to receive a stem cell transplant. The chain links TRBV3-1 to TRBJ2-1, with D uncertain. The sample in question was PBMCs, obtained before TCRalphabeta/CD19-depleted stem cell transplant. Here the CDR3 DNA reads TGTGCCAGCAGCCAACCCTCCTCGAAACGAGACAATGAGCAGTTCTTC. Its translation: CASSQPSSKRDNEQFF.